This T cell receptor (beta chain) stems from a study of blood T cells in healthy people across ages. For the second PCR, which ran for 7 to 11 cycles, a sample-barcoded 5' primer and a J-beta primer mix were used. The authors tagged each cDNA molecule using a template-switch adaptor with 12 random nucleotides. TCRdb itself ran the 5' RACE reads through MiXCR, one entry per CDR3 protein. The sample holds 720,000 or so distinct CDR3 sequences, around 43% seen once. Sequenced material: blood. The clonotype was recovered from a man aged 80 or over in good health.

CDR3 sequence: CASSADRGDTDTQYF. For the CDR3, the DNA is TGTGCCAGCAGCGCAGACAGGGGGGACACAGATACGCAGTATTTT. The genes are TRBV7-2 and TRBJ2-3; 9 bases are shared with TRBD1. This CDR3 has 15 amino acids. The junction had 5 bases not matched to a gene; V was cut back by 5 bases and J by 2 bases. The germline V gene has CDR1 SGHTA and CDR2 FQGNSA.